Listed below are T cell receptor beta chains from one sample, sequenced in a study of T-cell memory formation after mild COVID-19. TCRdb re-called the 5' RACE reads with MiXCR, one entry per CDR3 protein. The table records 500,000 to 550,000 distinct CDR3 sequences, roughly 22% of them present only once. Sequencing was done on a sample of PBMCs or a T cell subset sorted from them (not recorded which). The origin of the receptors is an adult woman who had mild COVID-19 (a few samples of this study predate the infection). Cell type and time point are not known. CDR3s include the opening cysteine and the closing phenylalanine or tryptophan. D genes are given only for firm matches. Clone sizes are given selectively: once, few, many, or a class where the clone is expanded.

cdr3_aa,cdr3_nt,clone_size,j_call,d_call,v_call
CASSSLVGEQYF,TGTGCCAGCAGCTCCCTAGTCGGCGAGCAGTACTTC,few,TRBJ2-7,.,TRBV5-6
CASSPRTGYHDGYTF,TGTGCCAGCAGCCCCCGGACAGGGTACCATGATGGCTACACCTTC,few,TRBJ1-2,TRBD1,TRBV9
CASSEGVGKSRQSYEQYF,TGTGCCAGCAGTGAAGGGGTCGGGAAGTCCCGTCAGTCGTACGAGCAGTACTTC,few,TRBJ2-7,.,TRBV2
CASSSSGSGANVLTF,TGTGCCAGCAGCTCCTCTGGGAGTGGGGCCAACGTCCTGACTTTC,few,TRBJ2-6,.,TRBV6-2/TRBV6-3
CASSLGGWAEAFF,TGTGCCAGCAGCTTAGGAGGGTGGGCTGAAGCTTTCTTT,.,TRBJ1-1,.,TRBV7-6
CASSPGQGADYGYTF,TGTGCCAGCTCACCCGGACAGGGGGCGGACTATGGCTACACCTTC,.,TRBJ1-2,TRBD1,TRBV18
CASSQTTQGARGDQPQHF,TGTGCCAGCAGCCAGACCACTCAGGGGGCAAGGGGGGATCAGCCCCAGCATTTT,.,TRBJ1-5,TRBD1,TRBV4-2
CASSDSGSRGDTQYF,TGTGCCAGCAGCGACAGCGGGAGTCGCGGAGATACGCAGTATTTT,.,TRBJ2-3,TRBD2,TRBV7-6
CASSLRTGEDEQYF,TGCGCCAGCAGCCTTCGGACAGGGGAGGACGAGCAGTACTTC,.,TRBJ2-7,TRBD1,TRBV4-1
CASSDRGPTTEAFF,TGTGCCAGCAGTGACAGGGGGCCTACCACTGAAGCTTTCTTT,.,TRBJ1-1,TRBD1,TRBV25-1
CASNPGGNTEAFF,TGTGCCAGCAACCCAGGGGGGAACACTGAAGCTTTCTTT,.,TRBJ1-1,TRBD1,TRBV6-2/TRBV6-3
CAWSVGTSYNRNEQFF,TGTGCCTGGAGTGTCGGGACTAGCTATAATAGGAATGAGCAGTTCTTC,.,TRBJ2-1,TRBD2,TRBV30
CASRGLARYTDTQYF,TGCGCCAGCCGCGGACTAGCGAGGTACACAGATACGCAGTATTTT,few,TRBJ2-3,TRBD2,TRBV5-1
CASSLAIGQGLEQYF,TGTGCCAGCAGCTTAGCGATTGGACAGGGCCTCGAGCAGTACTTC,few,TRBJ2-7,TRBD1,TRBV7-9
CASSSRPSSGTGELFF,TGTGCCAGCTCTTCGCGACCTTCCTCGGGCACCGGGGAGCTGTTTTTT,few,TRBJ2-2,.,TRBV18
CASSPVRGRTDTQYF,TGCGCCAGCAGCCCGGTACGGGGGCGGACAGATACGCAGTATTTT,.,TRBJ2-3,.,TRBV5-1
CASSVDGIANYGYTF,TGTGCCAGCAGCGTAGACGGGATAGCTAACTATGGCTACACCTTC,.,TRBJ1-2,.,TRBV9
CASSSQASGGGHAQYF,TGTGCCAGCAGCTCCCAGGCTAGCGGGGGGGGGCATGCGCAGTATTTT,.,TRBJ2-3,TRBD2,TRBV7-2
CASSPPSTYEQYF,TGTGCCAGCTCACCACCGTCAACCTACGAGCAGTACTTC,.,TRBJ2-7,.,TRBV18
CASSYGQGNQPQHF,TGTGCCAGCAGTTACGGACAGGGCAATCAGCCCCAGCATTTT,.,TRBJ1-5,TRBD1,TRBV6-6
CASSLDGTDSYEQYF,TGTGCCAGCAGCTTAGATGGGACAGACTCCTACGAGCAGTACTTC,few,TRBJ2-7,TRBD1,TRBV11-2
CSASSPAGRGETQYF,TGCAGTGCTAGTTCCCCCGCGGGAAGGGGAGAGACCCAGTACTTC,few,TRBJ2-5,.,TRBV20-1
CASSLAGDGYTF,TGTGCCAGCAGCTTAGCGGGGGATGGCTACACCTTC,many,TRBJ1-2,.,TRBV13
CASRSGTGAVTDTQYF,TGTGCCAGTCGGTCCGGGACAGGGGCAGTCACAGATACGCAGTATTTT,few,TRBJ2-3,TRBD1,TRBV6-6
CASSFRRGGNTDTQYF,TGTGCCAGCAGTTTTAGACGAGGTGGAAACACAGATACGCAGTATTTT,.,TRBJ2-3,.,TRBV27
CSARDRRMGQGWRNSPLHF,TGCAGTGCTAGAGACCGCCGCATGGGACAGGGGTGGAGGAATTCACCCCTCCACTTT,.,TRBJ1-6,TRBD1,TRBV20-1
CASSLTAKNIQYF,TGTGCCAGCAGTTTAACAGCTAAAAACATTCAGTACTTC,.,TRBJ2-4,.,TRBV27
CATSERGYGYTF,TGTGCCACCTCCGAAAGGGGCTATGGCTACACCTTC,.,TRBJ1-2,.,TRBV24-1
CSARQDNEQFF,TGCAGCGCTCGACAGGACAATGAGCAGTTCTTC,few,TRBJ2-1,.,TRBV29-1
CASTIAGGYNEQFF,TGTGCCAGTACAATTGCGGGGGGCTACAATGAGCAGTTCTTC,.,TRBJ2-1,TRBD2,TRBV19
CASSFGTAGEQFF,TGTGCCAGCAGCTTCGGAACGGCCGGTGAGCAGTTCTTC,few,TRBJ2-1,.,TRBV5-6
CATCASGASYEQYF,TGTGCCACCTGTGCTAGCGGAGCTTCCTACGAGCAGTACTTC,.,TRBJ2-7,TRBD2,TRBV10-3
CASSVGLGGSRYNEQFF,TGTGCCAGCAGCGTAGGTCTGGGCGGGAGCAGGTACAATGAGCAGTTCTTC,.,TRBJ2-1,TRBD2,TRBV9
CASSFGGLVQFF,TGTGCCAGCAGCTTTGGCGGACTAGTTCAGTTCTTC,.,TRBJ2-1,TRBD2,TRBV7-2
CASSALGQEYGYTF,TGTGCCAGCAGCGCCCTCGGACAGGAGTATGGCTACACCTTC,few,TRBJ1-2,TRBD1,TRBV11-2
CASCLRNNYNEQFF,TGTGCCAGCTGTCTCCGAAACAACTACAATGAGCAGTTCTTC,.,TRBJ2-1,.,TRBV7-9
CASRPTGDSNQPQHF,TGCGCCAGCAGACCGACAGGGGATAGCAATCAGCCCCAGCATTTT,.,TRBJ1-5,TRBD1,TRBV5-1
CSAREGRGSEKLFF,TGCAGTGCTAGAGAAGGCAGGGGAAGTGAAAAACTGTTTTTT,.,TRBJ1-4,.,TRBV20-1
CASSLYGGLDTEAFF,TGTGCCAGCAGCTTATACGGGGGGCTGGACACTGAAGCTTTCTTT,.,TRBJ1-1,.,TRBV7-9
CATSDFMGGENEQFF,TGTGCCACCAGTGATTTTATGGGGGGCGAAAATGAGCAGTTCTTC,.,TRBJ2-1,.,TRBV24-1
CASSEGQSTGELFF,TGCGCCAGCAGCGAGGGACAAAGCACCGGGGAGCTGTTTTTT,.,TRBJ2-2,.,TRBV5-1
CASSERGGAFSYNEQFF,TGTGCCAGCAGTGAAAGGGGGGGAGCTTTTTCATACAATGAGCAGTTCTTC,few,TRBJ2-1,.,TRBV6-4
CASSSFRGYTF,TGTGCCAGCAGTTCCTTTAGGGGCTACACCTTC,few,TRBJ1-2,.,TRBV12-3/TRBV12-4
CSVASTDTQYF,TGCAGCGTCGCTAGCACAGATACGCAGTATTTT,many,TRBJ2-3,.,TRBV29-1
CASSQAREAPYEQYF,TGTGCCAGCAGCCAAGCGCGGGAGGCCCCCTACGAGCAGTACTTC,.,TRBJ2-7,TRBD2,TRBV4-2
CASSYRKEGYTGELFF,TGTGCCAGCAGTTACCGGAAAGAGGGGTACACCGGGGAGCTGTTTTTT,.,TRBJ2-2,.,TRBV6-2/TRBV6-3